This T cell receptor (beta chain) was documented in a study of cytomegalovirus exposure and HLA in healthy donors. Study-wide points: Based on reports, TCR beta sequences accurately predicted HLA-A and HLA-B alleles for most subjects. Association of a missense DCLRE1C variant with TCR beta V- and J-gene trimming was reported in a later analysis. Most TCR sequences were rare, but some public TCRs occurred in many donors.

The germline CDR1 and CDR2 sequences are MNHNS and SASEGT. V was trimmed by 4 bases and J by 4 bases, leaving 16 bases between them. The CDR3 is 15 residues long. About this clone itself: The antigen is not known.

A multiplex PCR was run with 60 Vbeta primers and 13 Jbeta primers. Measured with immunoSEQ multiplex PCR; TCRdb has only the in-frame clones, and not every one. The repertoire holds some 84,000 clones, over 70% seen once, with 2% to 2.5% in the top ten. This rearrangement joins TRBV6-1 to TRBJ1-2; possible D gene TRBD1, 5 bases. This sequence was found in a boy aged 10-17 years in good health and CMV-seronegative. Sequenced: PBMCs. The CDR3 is CASSGDWGVTYGYTF. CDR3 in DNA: TGTGCCAGCAGTGGGGATTGGGGGGTTACCTATGGCTACACCTTC.